A single sample is the source of the 30 T cell receptor beta chains below, sequenced in a study of Graves' ophthalmopathy and Graves' hyperthyroidism. Amplified material comprised TCR beta CDR3 regions derived from RNA transcripts. Second-round multiplex PCR came after a first-round RT-PCR that employed HTBI primers. From the multiplex PCR reads, TCRdb called clonotypes with MiXCR, one entry per CDR3 protein. The data show over a million distinct CDR3 sequences, 36% seen once. The specimen was peripheral blood or thyroid tissue (not recorded which). These receptor sequences come from an adult man with Graves' hyperthyroidism.

Worth noting for this clonotype: Just one base apart from a much larger clone, this may be a read error. The chain is built from TRBV29-1 and TRBJ2-7; perhaps TRBD2 as D (6 bases). Germline V lookup: CDR1 SQVTM, CDR2 ANQGSEA. Trimming pared 7 bases from V and 2 bases from J, leaving 15 bases between. CDR3 length: 13 amino acids. In DNA form, the CDR3 reads TGCAGCGCCGGGGGAGAGGTGCCCTACGAGCAGTACTTC. Protein: CSAGGEVPYEQYF.

The chain recombines TRBV6-2 or TRBV6-3 with TRBJ2-6; D not resolved. V dropped 4 bases and J dropped 4 bases, with 14 bases sitting between them. This CDR3 is 16 amino acids long. Germline V lookup: CDR1 MNHEY, CDR2 SVGEGT. The CDR3 region is CASSSPARPGANVLTF. CDR3 coding DNA: TGTGCCAGCAGTTCCCCCGCCCGGCCAGGGGCCAACGTCCTGACTTTC.

This rearrangement joins TRBV12-3 or TRBV12-4 to TRBJ1-6; 7 bases are shared with TRBD1. With 4 bases clipped from V and 0 bases from J, the junction kept 6 bases outside the gene matches. This CDR3 spans 17 amino acids. The DNA of the CDR3 is TGTGCCAGCAGTTACAGGGGACCTTTCTCCTATAATTCACCCCTCCACTTT. As protein: CASSYRGPFSYNSPLHF.

About this clonotype itself: The CDR3 end shows no conserved phenylalanine or tryptophan, and so a read error is likely. The DNA is omitted, as the CDR3 cannot be located on it reliably, and the CDR3 follows TCRdb's listing. The rearrangement uses TRBV20-1 and TRBJ2-2; TRBD1, the table's D call, lacks a check against the DNA. The CDR3 spans 8 residues, counting both ends. CDR1 is DFQATT and CDR2 is SNEGSKA in the germline V gene (reference sequence). Here the CDR3 reads CSARRTGI.

The V call is TRBV29-1, the J call TRBJ1-1; D is perhaps TRBD1 (5 bases). This CDR3 has 12 amino acids. Germline CDR1 and CDR2: SQVTM and ANQGSEA. With 5 bases removed from V and 2 bases from J, the gap between germline ends came to 9 bases. The CDR3 DNA follows: TGCAGCGTTAAGACAGCCAACACTGAAGCTTTCTTT. It yields the protein CSVKTANTEAFF.

This clonotype was seen at least ten times. The chain combines TRBV4-1 with TRBJ2-7, with D unclear. Germline CDR1 and CDR2: MGHRA and YSYEKL. This CDR3 region has 13 residues. V was pared by 4 bases and J by 6 bases, with 13 bases between. The CDR3 loop is CASSPGGIGEQYF. The CDR3 nucleotides are TGCGCCAGCAGCCCGGGCGGCATCGGCGAGCAGTACTTC.

V and J are TRBV10-3 and TRBJ1-1; the match to TRBD1 covers 8 bases. Germline V lookup: CDR1 ENHRY, CDR2 SYGVKD. The CDR3 is made up of 13 amino acids. V lost 6 bases, J lost 4 bases, and 4 bases stayed unmatched. The CDR3 bases are TGTGCCATCAGCCTAACAGGGGGCACTGAAGCTTTCTTT. It encodes CAISLTGGTEAFF.

This clonotype was recorded at least ten times. V is TRBV12-3 or TRBV12-4 and J is TRBJ1-2; 8 nucleotides align to TRBD1. V lost 2 bases and J lost 2; bases outside the gene matches: 4. CDR3 size: 15 residues. CDR3 coding DNA: TGTGCCAGCAGTTTAACGGCAGGGGGCAACTATGGCTACACCTTC. Translated: CASSLTAGGNYGYTF.

The J gene is TRBJ1-6, the V gene TRBV18, with D unclear. V was shortened by 0 bases and J by 8 bases, with 8 bases between the two germline ends. The CDR3 is 14 residues long. Germline V lookup: CDR1 KGHSH, CDR2 LQKENI. In DNA, the CDR3 is TGTGCCAGCTCACCACCATCCGGGGATTCACCCCTCCACTTT. Amino acids: CASSPPSGDSPLHF.

The chain is built from TRBV30 and TRBJ1-5, with 10 positions matching TRBD1. Unmatched junction bases numbered 6, after V lost 5 bases and J lost 2 bases. This CDR3 contains 15 residues. Germline assignment: CDR1 GTSNPN and CDR2 SVGIG (reference sequence). The CDR3 is CAWDRGRFGNQPQHF. CDR3 sequence (DNA): TGTGCCTGGGACAGGGGGCGATTCGGCAATCAGCCCCAGCATTTT.

Only a few counts were recorded for this clonotype. A much larger clone is a single base away; this may be a read error. The chain employs TRBV20-1 and TRBJ1-5; D perhaps matches TRBD1 (6 bases). The CDR3 loop spans 12 amino acids. CDR1 and CDR2 (germline): DFQATT, SNEGSKA (reference sequence). The DNA of the CDR3 is TGCAATGCAAGAGGGGGTGGTCAGCCCCAGCATTTT. Its protein is CNARGGGQPQHF.

This clonotype was counted a few times. This rearrangement joins TRBV30 to TRBJ2-2; the match to TRBD2 covers 11 bases. CDR3 length: 16 residues. With V trimmed by 1 base and J by 2 bases, 3 bases remained unmatched. From germline, CDR1 is GTSNPN and CDR2 SVGIG (reference sequence). CDR3 coding DNA: TGTGCCTGGAGTGGGGGACTAGCGGTTAACACCGGGGAGCTGTTTTTT. Translating gives CAWSGGLAVNTGELFF. Drawing the rest from reference TRBV30 and TRBJ2-2, the complete variable domain is SQTIHQWPATLVQPVGSPLSLECTVEGTSNPNLYWYRQAAGRGLQLLFYSVGIGQISSEVPQNLSASRPQDRQFILSSKKLLLSDSGFYLCAWSGGLAVNTGELFFGEGSRLTVL.

This chain joins TRBV5-1 and TRBJ1-1; the D gene is possibly TRBD1 (6 bases). CDR1 is SGHRS, CDR2 YFSETQ, per germline. The CDR3 runs to 14 residues. Trimming left V 4 bases short and J 9 bases short, with 19 bases between. CDR3: CASSPGVRTDQAFF. The DNA of the CDR3 is TGCGCCAGCAGCCCGGGAGTAAGGACAGACCAAGCTTTCTTT.

Details on this clonotype: A much more abundant neighbour one base away suggests this may be a read error. The CDR3 ends on some other residue instead of the conserved phenylalanine or tryptophan, so this is likely a read error. The chain carries TRBV7-2 and TRBJ1-2; TRBD1 is a possible D gene (5 bases). Germline values: CDR1 SGHTA, CDR2 FQGNSA. CDR3 size: 14 residues. V was trimmed by 5 bases and J by 4 bases, leaving 14 bases between them. CDR3: CASSLGTETYGYTL. For the CDR3, the DNA is TGTGCCAGCAGCCTAGGGACGGAAACCTATGGCTACACCCTC.

This clonotype was seen ten or more times. The rearrangement uses TRBV5-8 and TRBJ2-2; 7 bases line up with TRBD1. CDR1 is SGHTS, CDR2 YDEGEE, per germline. The length of the CDR3 is 15 residues. Losses at the gene ends were 2 bases for V and 2 bases for J; bases not matched to a gene: 3. The CDR3 DNA sequence: TGTGCCAGCAGCTTAGGACAGGTCAACACCGGGGAGCTGTTTTTT. Translating gives CASSLGQVNTGELFF. Combining the CDR3 with reference TRBV5-8 and TRBJ2-2 gives the whole variable domain EAGVTQSPTHLIKTRGQQATLRCSPISGHTSVYWYQQALGLGLQFLLWYDEGEERNRGNFPPRFSGRQFPNYSSELNVNALELEDSALYLCASSLGQVNTGELFFGEGSRLTVL.

The rearrangement joins TRBV12-3 or TRBV12-4 to TRBJ2-5; 8 bases are a match to TRBD2. The CDR3 is 15 residues long. After removal of 3 bases from V and 9 bases from J, the junction contained 12 bases not matched to a gene. The CDR3 spells CASSFTSGLELAQYF. CDR3 coding DNA: TGTGCCAGCAGTTTTACTAGCGGCCTAGAGTTGGCCCAGTACTTC.

The gene calls are TRBV7-9 and TRBJ1-5, with a tentative D call TRBD1 (6 bases). Between the trimmed V and J ends, which lost 0 bases and 5 bases, there was a span of 17 bases. Per the germline V gene, CDR1 is SEHNR and CDR2 is FQNEAQ (reference sequence). There are 17 residues in the CDR3. CDR3: CASSLAGPWEGDQPQHF. DNA for the CDR3: TGTGCCAGCAGCTTAGCGGGTCCGTGGGAGGGGGATCAGCCCCAGCATTTT.

V gene TRBV10-2 combines with J gene TRBJ1-2; D remains unclear. CDR1 is WSHSY, CDR2 SAAADI, per germline. Trimming removed 7 bases at V and 2 bases at J, with 17 bases between. The CDR3 runs to 15 residues. Here the CDR3 DNA reads TGCGCCAGCAAGCCGGGCAGTCTTTTAAACTATGGCTACACCTTC. It is translated as CASKPGSLLNYGYTF.

V is TRBV10-1 and J is TRBJ2-7, with 12 bases identical to TRBD2. This CDR3 has 13 amino acids. In germline, CDR1 is WNHNN, CDR2 SYGVQD (reference sequence). With V trimmed by 8 bases and J by 6 bases, 5 bases remained unmatched. CDR3 nucleotide sequence: TGCGCCAGCCTCACTAGCGGGAGGAGCGAGCAGTACTTC. It encodes CASLTSGRSEQYF.

This clonotype has a single count. This rearrangement joins TRBV9 to TRBJ1-5; tentatively, D is TRBD1 (6 bases). V lost 3 bases and J 3 bases, leaving 13 bases between the germline ends. This CDR3 comprises 15 residues. Per the germline V gene, CDR1 is SGDLS and CDR2 is YYNGEE. The CDR3, as DNA: TGTGCCAGCAGCGGTGGGGGGGGACACAATCAGCCCCAGCATTTT. Translation gives CASSGGGGHNQPQHF.

A note on this clonotype: Possible read error: a much larger clone is one base away. V usage is TRBV29-1 and J usage is TRBJ2-7; 7 positions match TRBD2. With V trimmed by 4 bases and J by 2 bases, 11 bases remained unmatched. CDR1 is SQVTM and CDR2 is ANQGSEA in the germline V gene. CDR3 length equals 15 residues. As DNA, the CDR3 is TGCAGCGTTGGGGGCGTAGCGGGTGGGGCCTACGAGCAGTACTTC. As protein: CSVGGVAGGAYEQYF.

This clonotype came up many times. J is TRBJ1-1 and V is TRBV20-1, with no clear D. The CDR3 is 12 amino acids. Germline V lookup: CDR1 DFQATT, CDR2 SNEGSKA (reference sequence). V was cut by 5 bases and J by 1 base, with 8 bases left in between. The CDR3 loop reads CSASIKNTEAFF. The CDR3 DNA follows: TGCAGTGCTTCGATCAAGAACACTGAAGCTTTCTTT.

In its sample, this clonotype was seen many times. The V and J genes are TRBV12-3 or TRBV12-4 and TRBJ1-6; perhaps TRBD1 as D (5 bases). CDR3 size: 14 residues. Trimming took off 3 bases at V and 10 bases at J, with 13 bases between the two ends. CDR3 DNA: TGTGCCAGCAGTTTTACAGGTCCTAGGTCACCCCTCCACTTT. Translation: CASSFTGPRSPLHF.

This clonotype was observed a handful of times. The V call is TRBV14, the J call TRBJ1-3; D ambiguous. Germline V gene lookup returns CDR1 SGHDN and CDR2 FVKESK. V lost 1 base and J lost 6, with 10 bases in between. The CDR3 sequence is 14 residues long. Here the CDR3 DNA reads TGTGCCAGCAGCCAAGGAACCCTTAAAAACACCATATATTTT. Translated: CASSQGTLKNTIYF.

The CDR3 bases are TGTGCCAGCAGCCTCGCCACGACTTTACCCTACGAGCAGTACTTC. It is translated as CASSLATTLPYEQYF. V is TRBV11-2 and J is TRBJ2-7; no clear D gene. The V end was cut by 5 bases, the J end by 2 bases, with 16 bases between. CDR1 and CDR2 from the germline V gene are SGHAT and FQNNGV. This CDR3 is 15 amino acids long.

The chain employs TRBV7-7 and TRBJ2-5, with TRBD2 as a possible D gene (6 bases). The CDR3 runs 13 residues. CDR1 and CDR2 from the germline V gene are SSHAT and FNYEAQ (reference sequence). The germline V and J ends were trimmed by 11 bases and 5 bases, with 18 bases remaining between them. CDR3 amino acids: CAWSVAGPETQYF. The CDR3 bases are TGTGCCTGGAGTGTGGCGGGGCCTGAGACCCAGTACTTC.

This clonotype was picked up a small number of times. The gene calls are TRBV7-8 and TRBJ1-2; D call uncertain. V shed 4 bases and J shed 4 bases, with 22 bases lying between them. The CDR3 length is 17 residues. CDR1 SGHVS and CDR2 FQNEAQ come from the germline V gene. In DNA, the CDR3 is TGTGCCAGCAGCTACGCGCGGGTTACCCCCATAGGCTATGGCTACACCTTC. Translating it yields CASSYARVTPIGYGYTF.

This clonotype was seen many times. The chain links TRBV7-9 to TRBJ1-5; D is undetermined. Per germline, CDR1 SEHNR and CDR2 FQNEAQ (reference sequence). This CDR3 contains 14 residues. Trimming removed 1 base from V and 7 bases from J, with 11 bases in between. The CDR3 region is CASSLGSTVQPQHF. The CDR3 region has the DNA TGTGCCAGCAGCTTAGGATCAACAGTACAGCCCCAGCATTTT.

Concerning this clonotype itself: A much larger clone lies one base from this, so it may be a read error. V and J are TRBV25-1 and TRBJ2-6, with D perhaps assigned TRBD1 or TRBD2 (6 bases each). The germline gives CDR1 MGHDK, CDR2 SYGVNS. CDR3 length equals 14 residues. The CDR3 DNA is TGTGCCAGCAGTGAGATAACGGGGGCCGACGTCCTGACTTTC. Residues: CASSEITGADVLTF.

The chain has TRBV4-3 and TRBJ1-4; D remains unclear. Trimming shortened V by 4 bases and J by 2 bases, and 8 bases separated the two germline ends. This CDR3 comprises 14 residues. The germline V gene encodes CDR1 LGHNA and CDR2 YSLEER. The CDR3 here is CASSPKSTNEKLFF. DNA of the CDR3: TGCGCCAGCAGCCCTAAGTCTACTAATGAAAAACTGTTTTTT.